Following are 21 T cell receptor beta chains from one sample sequenced in a study of shared clonotypes between healthy human individuals. The method was immunoSEQ multiplex PCR; TCRdb's version includes in-frame clones alone and lacks a portion of them. The sample records about 1.5 million clones, 95% to 97% being singletons. Sequenced material: naive CD4+ T cells sorted from blood. Sample subset: CD45RA+ positively selected. The receptor set was obtained from a young man in good health.

This clone was detected a few times. V gene TRBV5-1 combines with J gene TRBJ2-7; 7 nucleotides align to TRBD1. CDR3 size: 14 residues. Trimming cost V 7 bases and J 6 bases; bases outside gene matches: 13. The germline gives CDR1 SGHRS, CDR2 YFSETQ. The CDR3, as DNA: TGCGCCAGCCCCCGGGACAGAACGCGGTTCGAGCAGTACTTC. Encoded protein: CASPRDRTRFEQYF.

The chain combines TRBV23-1 with TRBJ1-4; D unresolved. TRBV23-1 is reported as an ORF; its role is uncertain. Trimming pared 6 bases from V and 6 bases from J, leaving 17 bases between. The CDR3 loop spans 15 amino acids. CDR3 in amino acids: CASSQPDPGYEKLFF. The CDR3 nucleotides read TGCGCCAGCAGCCAACCTGACCCCGGCTATGAAAAACTGTTTTTT.

The chain couples TRBV10-3 to TRBJ2-7; a weak D match, TRBD2 (5 bases). The CDR3 loop spans 13 amino acids. The germline gives CDR1 ENHRY, CDR2 SYGVKD. V was trimmed by 8 bases and J by 4 bases, leaving 15 bases between them. CDR3 sequence: CAIRREGTYEQYF. CDR3 coding DNA: TGTGCCATCCGACGTGAGGGCACTTACGAGCAGTACTTC.

Note on this clone: The same CDR3 arises from other DNA sequences in this sample as well. The gene calls are TRBV11-3 and TRBJ1-1, with TRBD1 identical over 9 bases. Trimming at V came to 5 bases and at J to 0 bases, leaving 1 base not matched to a gene. Germline lookup yields CDR1 SGHNT and CDR2 YENEEA. The CDR3 length is 14 residues. The chain's CDR3 is CASSGQGLNTEAFF. Here the CDR3 DNA reads TGTGCCAGCAGCGGACAGGGGTTGAACACTGAAGCTTTCTTT.

The chain couples TRBV11-2 to TRBJ2-2, with 8 positions matching TRBD2. J lost 6 bases, V lost 5 bases, and 17 bases had no gene match. The CDR3 has 18 amino acids. CDR1 and CDR2 (germline): SGHAT, FQNNGV. Here the CDR3 DNA reads TGTGCCAGCAGCCCCACCCTTCCGGGACTAGGCTGGCCCGGGGAGCTGTTTTTT. This sequence encodes CASSPTLPGLGWPGELFF.

This chain links TRBV28 with TRBJ1-5; TRBD1 aligns across 7 bases. In germline, CDR1 is MDHEN, CDR2 SYDVKM. Losses at the gene ends were 5 bases for V and 4 bases for J; bases not matched to a gene: 5. CDR3 length: 14 amino acids. The CDR3 is CASSAGGGNQPQHF. The CDR3 coding sequence is TGTGCCAGCAGTGCAGGGGGAGGGAATCAGCCCCAGCATTTT.

V is TRBV18 and J is TRBJ2-5; D not certain. This CDR3 region has 14 residues. Trimming cost V 2 bases and J 5 bases, with 12 bases left between them. Germline V lookup: CDR1 KGHSH, CDR2 LQKENI. The CDR3 spells CASSPAIGSETQYF. The CDR3 nucleotides read TGTGCCAGCTCACCAGCTATAGGATCGGAGACCCAGTACTTC.

V gene TRBV9 combines with J gene TRBJ2-5; D gene unclear. V lost 0 bases and J lost 5, with 14 bases in between. The V gene's germline CDR1 is SGDLS and CDR2 YYNGEE. The CDR3 spans 15 residues. CDR3 nucleotides: TGTGCCAGCAGCGTAGGGCCCTCCAGTGGGGAGACCCAGTACTTC. It translates to CASSVGPSSGETQYF.

The J gene is TRBJ2-1, the V gene TRBV28; D gene uncertain. V was shortened by 8 bases and J by 8 bases, with 22 bases between the two germline ends. CDR3 length: 15 amino acids. Per germline, CDR1 MDHEN and CDR2 SYDVKM. This CDR3 is CASRPAADLRDEQFF. The CDR3 DNA reads TGTGCCAGCCGCCCCGCGGCGGACCTACGAGATGAGCAGTTCTTC.

To note about this clone: The same CDR3 can be traced to other DNA sequences in this sample. The rearrangement links TRBV5-4 to TRBJ1-4, with 10 bases aligning to TRBD1. Germline trimming cut 4 bases from V and 8 bases from J; bases unmatched to any gene: 5. CDR3 length equals 14 residues. The germline V gene encodes CDR1 SGHNT and CDR2 YYREEE (reference sequence). The CDR3 loop is CASSLDRGSEKLFF. The DNA for the CDR3 is TGTGCCAGCAGCCTGGACAGGGGGAGCGAAAAACTGTTTTTT. Full variable domain (remainder filled in from reference TRBV5-4 and TRBJ1-4): ETGVTQSPTHLIKTRGQQVTLRCSSQSGHNTVSWYQQALGQGPQFIFQYYREEENGRGNFPPRFSGLQFPNYSSELNVNALELDDSALYLCASSLDRGSEKLFFGSGTQLSVL.

This chain joins TRBV2 and TRBJ2-7; D is uncertain. The CDR3 loop spans 13 amino acids. Trimming left V 5 bases short and J 0 bases short, with 8 bases between. Germline-derived CDR1 and CDR2 are SNHLY and FYNNEI. Here the CDR3 reads CASSPADSYEQYF. Written as DNA, the CDR3 is TGTGCCAGCAGTCCGGCAGACTCCTACGAGCAGTACTTC.

This clone was counted once. The V gene is TRBV2, the J gene TRBJ1-1; no reliable D call. The CDR3 runs to 14 residues. The V end lost 7 bases, the J end lost 10 bases, and 22 bases lay between the germline ends. Germline V gene sequence: CDR1 SNHLY, CDR2 FYNNEI. CDR3 sequence reads: CASTWDEVTITAFF. As DNA, the CDR3 is TGTGCCAGCACCTGGGATGAAGTTACTATAACAGCTTTCTTT.

The V gene is TRBV7-9, the J gene TRBJ2-1; TRBD1 or TRBD2 may be the D gene (6 bases each). Trimming left V 5 bases short and J 8 bases short, with 19 bases between. The CDR3 runs 15 residues. Germline loops: CDR1 SEHNR, CDR2 FQNEAQ (reference sequence). This CDR3 is CASSGHPIRGDEQFF. The CDR3 DNA is TGTGCCAGCAGCGGCCACCCTATTAGGGGGGATGAGCAGTTCTTC.

V gene TRBV7-3 combines with J gene TRBJ2-7, with D unresolved. V lost 2 bases and J 2 bases, leaving 13 bases between the germline ends. CDR1 SGHTA and CDR2 FQGTGA come from the germline V gene. The CDR3 length is 15 residues. The CDR3 DNA sequence: TGTGCCAGCAGCTTAGTTGGAACAGATCCCTACGAGCAGTACTTC. Its translation: CASSLVGTDPYEQYF.

The V call is TRBV28, the J call TRBJ2-3, with no clear D. There are 16 residues in the CDR3. Between the trimmed V and J ends, which lost 6 bases and 4 bases, there was a span of 20 bases. Germline assignment: CDR1 MDHEN and CDR2 SYDVKM. The CDR3 DNA is TGTGCCAGCAGAGTTAGTGGGGATCGGATGCCAGATACGCAGTATTTT. The encoded protein is CASRVSGDRMPDTQYF. The variable domain in full, with the rest retrieved from reference TRBV28 and TRBJ2-3, is DVKVTQSSRYLVKRTGEKVFLECVQDMDHENMFWYRQDPGLGLRLIYFSYDVKMKEKGDIPEGYSVSREKKERFSLILESASTNQTSMYLCASRVSGDRMPDTQYFGPGTRLTVL.

Remarks on this clone: The sample has other DNA sequences that encode this CDR3 too. The chain has TRBV6-5 and TRBJ2-2, with 10 bases matching TRBD2. Germline CDR1 MNHEY, CDR2 SVGAGI. With V trimmed by 5 bases and J by 4 bases, 4 bases remained unmatched. The CDR3 spans 15 residues. This CDR3 is CASSRLAGGTGELFF. CDR3 bases: TGTGCCAGCAGTCGACTAGCGGGTGGCACCGGGGAGCTGTTTTTT.

V usage is TRBV6-1 and J usage is TRBJ2-7, with 12 bases matching TRBD1. This CDR3 contains 18 residues. V lost 3 bases, J lost 5 bases, and 14 bases stayed unmatched. Germline lookup yields CDR1 MNHNS and CDR2 SASEGT. CDR3 nucleotide sequence: TGTGCCAGCAGTGACGCTCCGGGGACAGGGGGCTATAGGGACGAGCAGTACTTC. It yields the protein CASSDAPGTGGYRDEQYF.

The V and J genes are TRBV6-1 and TRBJ2-7; no clear D. CDR3 size: 13 residues. Germline assignment: CDR1 MNHNS and CDR2 SASEGT. V was cut by 4 bases and J by 3 bases, with 10 bases left in between. Here the CDR3 DNA reads TGTGCCAGCAGTGCCCAGGTGATCTACGAGCAGTACTTC. Residues: CASSAQVIYEQYF.

V is TRBV29-1 and J is TRBJ2-1; the D gene is possibly TRBD2 (6 bases). CDR1 is SQVTM and CDR2 is ANQGSEA in the germline V gene. The ends were cut back, 8 bases at V and 0 bases at J, with 17 bases in the middle. This CDR3 has 15 residues. DNA of the CDR3: TGCAGCCTAAAAAGGGTCGGGAGCTCCTACAATGAGCAGTTCTTC. It encodes CSLKRVGSSYNEQFF.

The V gene is TRBV7-2, the J gene TRBJ2-3; D remains unclear. Trimming cost V 4 bases and J 2 bases, with 10 bases left between them. The V gene's germline CDR1 is SGHTA and CDR2 FQGNSA. The CDR3 extends over 14 amino acids. In DNA, the CDR3 is TGTGCCAGCAGCTCCCCTAGGCCCACAGATACGCAGTATTTT. Protein product: CASSSPRPTDTQYF.

The chain is built from TRBV2 and TRBJ2-5; TRBD2 agrees at 13 bases. The germline V gene encodes CDR1 SNHLY and CDR2 FYNNEI. V gave up 8 bases and J gave up 5 bases; unmatched junction bases: 5. The CDR3 sequence is 14 residues long. The CDR3 nucleotides are TGTGCCAGCTGGGGACTAGCGGGATTTGAGACCCAGTACTTC. Translation: CASWGLAGFETQYF.